The 28 T cell receptor beta chains below come from one sample, sequenced in a study of blood T cell repertoires in COVID-19. Produced via immunoSEQ multiplex PCR; TCRdb's table is partial and in-frame only. The sample contains a few hundred thousand clones, roughly 87% of which appear only once. The sequencing input was peripheral blood. The source is a woman aged 45-59 years who had recovered from COVID-19.

This chain joins TRBV7-9 and TRBJ2-7, with D perhaps TRBD2 (6 bases). The CDR3 is 15 amino acids. V lost 6 bases to trimming and J lost 4 bases, with 19 bases between them. Germline values: CDR1 SEHNR, CDR2 FQNEAQ (reference sequence). CDR3 DNA: TGTGCCAGCAGGCCCCAGGCGGGGTTCCCTTACGAGCAGTACTTC. This sequence encodes CASRPQAGFPYEQYF.

The chain couples TRBV6-6 to TRBJ1-2; TRBD1 matches at 7 bases. V trimming: 2 bases; J trimming: 4 bases; junction bases outside the gene matches: 4. This CDR3 contains 14 residues. Germline V lookup: CDR1 MNHNY, CDR2 SVGAGI (reference sequence). The CDR3 nucleotides are TGTGCCAGCAGTTACGGACAGGCGGGCTATGGCTACACCTTC. It encodes CASSYGQAGYGYTF.

This chain links TRBV28 with TRBJ2-2; TRBD1 aligns across 8 bases. This CDR3 is built from 15 residues. V lost 5 bases to trimming and J lost 4 bases; unmatched junction nucleotides: 6. CDR1 and CDR2 (germline): MDHEN, SYDVKM. CDR3: CASSPWTGTTGELFF. In DNA, the CDR3 is TGTGCCAGCAGTCCTTGGACAGGGACCACCGGGGAGCTGTTTTTT.

This rearrangement joins TRBV5-1 to TRBJ2-3; possibly TRBD1 for D (6 bases). The CDR3 sequence is 15 residues long. V lost 3 bases and J lost 3, with 14 bases in between. From germline, CDR1 is SGHRS and CDR2 YFSETQ. The CDR3 nucleotides are TGCGCCAGCAGCTCAGGGGTGGATGGGACAGATACGCAGTATTTT. Its protein product is CASSSGVDGTDTQYF.

The chain is built from TRBV5-4 and TRBJ1-4; 7 nucleotides match TRBD1. The CDR3 spans 15 residues. V dropped 3 bases and J dropped 1; count of bases not matched to a gene: 3. Germline V CDR1 and CDR2: SGHNT, YYREEE (reference sequence). The CDR3 DNA reads as TGTGCCAGCAGCTCAAGGACAGGAACTAATGAAAAACTGTTTTTT. The encoded protein is CASSSRTGTNEKLFF.

The chain uses TRBV19 and TRBJ1-1, with no clear D. CDR1 is LNHDA and CDR2 is SQIVND in the germline V gene (reference sequence). The CDR3 contains 15 residues. Trimming removed 4 bases at V and 0 bases at J, with 12 bases between. CDR3 amino acids: CASSRGPTMNTEAFF. As DNA, the CDR3 is TGTGCCAGTAGTAGAGGTCCGACGATGAACACTGAAGCTTTCTTT.

This clone was detected once. The gene calls are TRBV4-3 and TRBJ1-1; D is unresolved. From germline, CDR1 is LGHNA and CDR2 YSLEER. This CDR3 spans 14 amino acids. Trimming pared 0 bases from V and 4 bases from J, leaving 9 bases between. The CDR3 DNA reads as TGCGCCAGCAGCCAAGACAGGAGGTCCACTGAAGCTTTCTTT. This sequence encodes CASSQDRRSTEAFF.

The chain joins TRBV2 to TRBJ1-1, with D tentatively TRBD1 (5 bases). Per germline, CDR1 SNHLY and CDR2 FYNNEI. The CDR3 is made up of 13 amino acids. Between the trimmed V and J ends, which lost 8 bases and 3 bases, there was a span of 13 bases. CDR3 residues: CASWGGFDTEAFF. The CDR3 bases are TGTGCCAGCTGGGGGGGGTTCGACACTGAAGCTTTCTTT. Looking up the rest from reference TRBV2 and TRBJ1-1 gives the full variable domain: EPEVTQTPSHQVTQMGQEVILRCVPISNHLYFYWYRQILGQKVEFLVSFYNNEISEKSEIFDDQFSVERPDGSNFTLKIRSTKLEDSAMYFCASWGGFDTEAFFGQGTRLTVV.

The rearrangement links TRBV6-6 to TRBJ1-6, with a tentative D call TRBD1 (5 bases). Looked up from germline, CDR1 is MNHNY and CDR2 is SVGAGI (reference sequence). V gave up 5 bases and J gave up 6 bases, with 11 bases separating them. The CDR3 is 14 residues long. CDR3 nucleotides: TGTGCCAGCAGTGCCGGTAGGGGTAATTCACCCCTCCACTTT. The encoded protein is CASSAGRGNSPLHF.

The chain uses TRBV5-5 and TRBJ1-1, with 7 bases that match TRBD1. V lost 3 bases and J lost 3; bases outside the gene matches: 11. The CDR3 length is 16 residues. Germline loops: CDR1 SGHKS, CDR2 YYEKEE (reference sequence). CDR3 sequence reads: CASSYLRGKSDTEAFF. The CDR3 DNA is TGTGCCAGCAGCTACCTCAGGGGGAAGTCGGACACTGAAGCTTTCTTT.

The chain uses TRBV19 and TRBJ2-1; the match to TRBD2 covers 12 bases. V was clipped by 4 bases and J by 3 bases; unmatched bases: 1. CDR3 size: 15 residues. CDR1 and CDR2 from the germline V gene are LNHDA and SQIVND (reference sequence). For the CDR3, the DNA is TGTGCCAGTAGTAGACTAGCGGGAGACTACAATGAGCAGTTCTTC. This encodes CASSRLAGDYNEQFF.

V is TRBV7-2 and J is TRBJ2-3; TRBD1 might be the D (6 bases). This CDR3 has 16 amino acids. Trimming took 1 base from V and 6 from J, leaving 17 bases between them. Germline CDR1 SGHTA, CDR2 FQGNSA. The CDR3 here is CASSLVGGRGVDTQYF. CDR3 bases: TGTGCCAGCAGCTTAGTAGGGGGACGGGGAGTGGATACGCAGTATTTT.

The chain uses TRBV7-2 and TRBJ1-1, with a weak D call TRBD1 (6 bases). Trimming stripped 5 bases from V and 0 bases from J, with 22 bases between. The CDR3 sequence is 18 residues long. From germline, CDR1 is SGHTA and CDR2 FQGNSA. The CDR3 protein is CASSAFRGALGMNTEAFF. CDR3 coding DNA: TGTGCCAGCAGCGCCTTCAGGGGAGCGTTGGGCATGAACACTGAAGCTTTCTTT.

The genes are TRBV6-2 or TRBV6-3 and TRBJ2-7, with D unresolved. The germline gives CDR1 MNHEY, CDR2 SVGEGT. This CDR3 is built from 12 residues. Between the trimmed V and J ends, which lost 2 bases and 7 bases, there was a span of 9 bases. The CDR3 loop reads CASSYPREEQYF. The DNA for the CDR3 is TGTGCCAGCAGTTACCCCCGAGAGGAGCAGTACTTC.

This clone was detected many times. The gene calls are TRBV28 and TRBJ1-3, with a weak D call TRBD1 (5 bases). The V gene lost 3 bases and the J gene lost 8 bases, with 17 bases spanning the gap. Germline V lookup: CDR1 MDHEN, CDR2 SYDVKM. This CDR3 has 15 amino acids. In nucleotides, the CDR3 is TGTGCCAGCAGTTTCTCCAGGGAGGCCGGGGACACCATATATTTT. Amino acid sequence: CASSFSREAGDTIYF.

The chain carries TRBV12-5 and TRBJ2-5; D unclear. Germline CDR1 and CDR2: LGHNT and FRNRAP. The CDR3 is 12 amino acids. V shed 7 bases and J shed 4 bases, with 10 bases lying between them. The CDR3 nucleotides read TGTGCTAGTGCCCCCCCGGGAGAGACCCAGTACTTC. Its translation: CASAPPGETQYF.

The chain links TRBV2 to TRBJ2-3; 7 nucleotides align to TRBD2. V dropped 6 bases and J dropped 5; count of bases not matched to a gene: 8. Germline V gene sequence: CDR1 SNHLY, CDR2 FYNNEI. CDR3 size: 14 residues. CDR3 nucleotide sequence: TGTGCCAGCAGATGGGGGGGAGTGGGAGATACGCAGTATTTT. Its protein product is CASRWGGVGDTQYF.

This clone showed up just a few times. The J gene is TRBJ2-7, the V gene TRBV30; 11 bases match TRBD2. The CDR3 has 14 residues. CDR1 and CDR2 (germline): GTSNPN, SVGIG (reference sequence). V trimming: 1 base; J trimming: 3 bases; junction bases outside the gene matches: 2. The CDR3 coding sequence is TGTGCCTGGAGTGGGACTAGCGGGTACTACGAGCAGTACTTC. It encodes CAWSGTSGYYEQYF. Variable domain in full (rest from reference TRBV30 and TRBJ2-7): SQTIHQWPATLVQPVGSPLSLECTVEGTSNPNLYWYRQAAGRGLQLLFYSVGIGQISSEVPQNLSASRPQDRQFILSSKKLLLSDSGFYLCAWSGTSGYYEQYFGPGTRLTVT.

The chain employs TRBV18 and TRBJ2-5, with 8 bases aligning to TRBD2. J gave up 2 bases and V 0 bases, and 5 bases lay outside the gene matches. The germline CDR1 and CDR2 sequences are KGHSH and LQKENI. CDR3 length: 16 amino acids. The CDR3 protein is CASSPPGGAAQETQYF. As DNA, the CDR3 is TGTGCCAGCTCACCACCCGGGGGGGCCGCACAAGAGACCCAGTACTTC.

The rearrangement links TRBV6-2 or TRBV6-3 to TRBJ2-5, with TRBD2 matching 12 bases. This CDR3 region has 16 residues. Germline CDR1 reads MNHEY; CDR2 reads SVGEGT. With 5 bases clipped from V and 6 bases from J, the junction kept 10 bases outside the gene matches. In DNA form, the CDR3 reads TGTGCCAGCAGTAAGACTAGCGGGGGATCGTTCCAGACCCAGTACTTC. Its protein product is CASSKTSGGSFQTQYF.

V and J are TRBV5-8 and TRBJ2-3; 7 bases align to TRBD2. V shed 4 bases, J shed 6 bases, and the junction held 11 bases outside the gene matches. Germline CDR1 SGHTS, CDR2 YDEGEE. The CDR3 spans 15 residues. Written as DNA, the CDR3 is TGTGCCAGCAGCCCCACGGTGGGGGAGGGGGATACGCAGTATTTT. Protein product: CASSPTVGEGDTQYF.

V and J are TRBV30 and TRBJ1-2, with 7 bases lining up with TRBD1. V shed 4 bases, J shed 5 bases, and the junction held 10 bases outside the gene matches. The CDR3 loop spans 14 amino acids. Germline V gives CDR1 GTSNPN, CDR2 SVGIG (reference sequence). The CDR3 DNA is TGTGCCTGGATTGGACCCGACAGGGATTATGGCTACACCTTC. It yields the protein CAWIGPDRDYGYTF.

Concerning this clone: Other nucleotide sequences from this sample produce the same CDR3. The chain links TRBV9 to TRBJ1-5, with a weak D call TRBD1 (5 bases). Trimming shortened V by 0 bases and J by 4 bases, and 8 bases separated the two germline ends. Germline V CDR1 and CDR2: SGDLS, YYNGEE. The CDR3 is 14 amino acids. CDR3 in DNA: TGTGCCAGCAGCGTAGGGGGGGGAAATCAGCCCCAGCATTTT. Protein sequence: CASSVGGGNQPQHF.

The chain joins TRBV4-3 to TRBJ1-2; 11 bases map to TRBD1. The V and J ends lost 0 bases and 6 bases, in that order; junction bases with no gene match: 3. In germline, CDR1 is LGHNA, CDR2 YSLEER. This CDR3 is built from 15 residues. CDR3 nucleotide sequence: TGCGCCAGCAGCCAAGAGGGACAGGGGGGTAATGGCTACACCTTC. Translation gives CASSQEGQGGNGYTF.

This clone was observed a few times. V gene TRBV2 combines with J gene TRBJ2-5, with D possibly matching TRBD2 (5 bases). Germline CDR1 SNHLY, CDR2 FYNNEI. The germline V and J ends were trimmed by 1 base and 5 bases, with 11 bases remaining between them. The CDR3 has 14 amino acids. The CDR3 nucleotides read TGTGCCAGCAGTGAAGTACCTAGCTGGGAGACCCAGTACTTC. Protein product: CASSEVPSWETQYF. Using reference TRBV2 and TRBJ2-5 for the parts outside the CDR3, the full variable domain is EPEVTQTPSHQVTQMGQEVILRCVPISNHLYFYWYRQILGQKVEFLVSFYNNEISEKSEIFDDQFSVERPDGSNFTLKIRSTKLEDSAMYFCASSEVPSWETQYFGPGTRLLVL.

This rearrangement joins TRBV21-1 to TRBJ1-2; the table names TRBD1, a call not compared with the DNA. TRBV21-1 is flagged as a pseudogene. The CDR3 contains 19 residues. CDR3 in amino acids: CASSPRTGGAPLHNYGYTF. In DNA, the CDR3 is TGTGCCAGCAGCCCGCGGACAGGGGGCGCCCCACTACATAACTATGGCTACACCTTC.

The chain links TRBV19 to TRBJ1-1, with 7 bases fitting TRBD1. Germline V gene data show CDR1 as LNHDA and CDR2 as SQIVND (reference sequence). V was clipped by 5 bases and J by 5 bases; unmatched bases: 5. The CDR3 sequence is 13 residues long. The CDR3 loop reads CASSEIQGTEAFF. The CDR3 DNA reads TGTGCCAGTAGTGAGATACAGGGGACTGAAGCTTTCTTT. Complete variable domain (other parts from reference TRBV19 and TRBJ1-1): DGGITQSPKYLFRKEGQNVTLSCEQNLNHDAMYWYRQDPGQGLRLIYYSQIVNDFQKGDIAEGYSVSREKKESFPLTVTSAQKNPTAFYLCASSEIQGTEAFFGQGTRLTVV.

The J gene is TRBJ1-2, the V gene TRBV27, with D perhaps matching TRBD1 (6 bases). V was pared by 3 bases and J by 6 bases, with 8 bases between. The CDR3 totals 12 residues. The V gene's germline CDR1 is MNHEY and CDR2 SMNVEV (reference sequence). CDR3 nucleotide sequence: TGTGCCAGCAGTTTGGCAGGGGATGGCTACACCTTC. Its protein is CASSLAGDGYTF.